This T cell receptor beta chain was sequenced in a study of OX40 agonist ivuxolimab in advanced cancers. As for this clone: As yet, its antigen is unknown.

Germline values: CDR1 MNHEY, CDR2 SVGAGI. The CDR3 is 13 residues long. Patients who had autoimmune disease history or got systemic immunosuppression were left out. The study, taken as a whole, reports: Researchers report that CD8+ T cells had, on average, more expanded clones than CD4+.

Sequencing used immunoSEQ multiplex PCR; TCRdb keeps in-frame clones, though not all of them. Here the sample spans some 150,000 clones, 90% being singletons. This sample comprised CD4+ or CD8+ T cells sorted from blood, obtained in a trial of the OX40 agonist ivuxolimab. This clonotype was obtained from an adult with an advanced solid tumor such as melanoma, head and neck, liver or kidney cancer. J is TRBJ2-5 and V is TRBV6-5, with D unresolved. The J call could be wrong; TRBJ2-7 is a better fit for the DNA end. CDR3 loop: CASSIGVEGEQYF. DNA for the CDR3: TGTGCCAGCAGCATCGGAGTAGAAGGCGAGCAGTACTTC.